Listed below are T cell receptor beta chains from one sample, sequenced in a study of shared clonotypes between healthy human individuals. Repertoires were generated with immunoSEQ multiplex PCR, while TCRdb's copy carries only in-frame clones and drops some. The sample carries more than 2 million clones, 85% to 95% recorded once. What was sequenced was naive CD4+ T cells sorted from blood. Receptors originate from a man between 18 and 35 years old in good health. Both conserved end residues are part of each CDR3. Each record gives: clone size, D gene, V gene, CDR3 length, J gene, CDR3 protein, CDR3 DNA. The D gene is left open where the match is weak. Only part of the rows carry a size: once, few, many, or a class if the clone is expanded.

-	-	TRBV6-5	16	TRBJ2-7	CASSYAIASPIYEQYF	TGTGCCAGCAGTTACGCAATCGCGTCACCTATCTACGAGCAGTACTTC
-	-	TRBV7-2	16	TRBJ1-5	CASSLVMGFSNQPQHF	TGTGCCAGCAGCTTAGTGATGGGGTTTAGCAATCAGCCCCAGCATTTT
-	TRBD1	TRBV7-9	15	TRBJ1-2	CASSLGTGGEYGYTF	TGTGCCAGCAGCTTAGGTACAGGGGGCGAATATGGCTACACCTTC
-	TRBD2	TRBV5-1	16	TRBJ2-3	CASSLASGSTTDTQYF	TGCGCCAGCAGTTTGGCTAGCGGAAGTACCACAGATACGCAGTATTTT
once	TRBD1	TRBV11-2	17	TRBJ2-5	CASSLGLGGQGEETQYF	TGTGCCAGCAGCTTAGGCCTGGGCGGCCAGGGGGAAGAGACCCAGTACTTC
-	TRBD2	TRBV5-4	17	TRBJ2-2	CASSLGGPSGVIGELFF	TGTGCCAGCAGCTTGGGCGGGCCTAGCGGGGTAATCGGGGAGCTGTTTTTT
-	-	TRBV18	14	TRBJ1-1	CASSPGRMNTEAFF	TGTGCCAGCTCACCAGGTAGGATGAACACTGAAGCTTTCTTT
-	TRBD1	TRBV5-1	14	TRBJ1-1	CASNPTGDLSEAFF	TGCGCCAGCAATCCGACAGGGGACCTCTCGGAAGCTTTCTTT
-	-	TRBV15	15	TRBJ2-2	CATTLQGAHTGELFF	TGTGCCACCACTTTGCAGGGCGCCCACACCGGGGAGCTGTTTTTT
-	TRBD1	TRBV28	18	TRBJ1-6	CASNLARQGRGNNSPLHF	TGTGCCAGCAATTTGGCGCGACAGGGGAGGGGAAACAATTCACCCCTCCACTTT
-	TRBD2	TRBV27	15	TRBJ2-7	CASSFRGLAGYEQYF	TGTGCCAGCAGTTTCCGGGGACTAGCGGGCTACGAGCAGTACTTC
-	-	TRBV19	15	TRBJ1-1	CASSPPWGLVTEAFF	TGTGCCAGTAGTCCCCCTTGGGGGTTGGTCACTGAAGCTTTCTTT
-	-	TRBV5-4	12	TRBJ2-5	CASSIDSGTQYF	TGTGCCAGCAGCATCGACTCCGGGACCCAGTACTTC
once	TRBD2	TRBV13	16	TRBJ2-5	CASSLKLAGGSETQYF	TGTGCCAGCAGCTTAAAACTAGCGGGAGGGAGTGAGACCCAGTACTTC
-	-	TRBV6-4	16	TRBJ2-6	CASRCVTLSGANVLTF	TGTGCCAGCAGGTGCGTGACGCTGTCTGGGGCCAACGTCCTGACTTTC
-	TRBD2	TRBV7-2	14	TRBJ2-7	CASSPSSGTYEQYF	TGTGCCAGCAGCCCATCTAGCGGAACCTACGAGCAGTACTTC
-	-	TRBV6-6	13	TRBJ2-7	CASERSVSYEQYF	TGTGCTAGTGAGAGGTCGGTGAGCTACGAGCAGTACTTC
-	-	TRBV6-5	14	TRBJ2-7	CASSYSGRNYEQYF	TGTGCCAGCAGTTACTCGGGCAGGAACTACGAGCAGTACTTC
-	TRBD1	TRBV29-1	18	TRBJ1-5	CSVNRDRGQRCGMVPQHF	TGCAGCGTTAACCGGGACAGGGGTCAAAGATGCGGGATGGTTCCCCAGCATTTT
-	-	TRBV9	14	TRBJ1-2	CASSAPLSSSGYTF	TGTGCCAGCAGCGCCCCACTTTCCTCGTCGGGCTACACCTTC
-	-	TRBV7-8	14	TRBJ2-7	CASSLDFLGYEQYF	TGTGCCAGCAGCTTAGATTTTCTGGGCTACGAGCAGTACTTC
-	TRBD1	TRBV9	15	TRBJ2-5	CASSRTGTGLQTQYF	TGTGCCAGCAGCCGGACAGGAACAGGGTTGCAGACCCAGTACTTC
-	-	TRBV6-5	15	TRBJ2-7	CASSYSGVPSYEQYF	TGTGCCAGCAGTTATTCGGGAGTCCCCTCCTACGAGCAGTACTTC
-	TRBD2	TRBV6-5	14	TRBJ2-1	CASSRTSDYNEQFF	TGTGCCAGCAGTCGGACTAGCGATTACAATGAGCAGTTCTTC
-	TRBD1	TRBV11-2	15	TRBJ1-6	CASSLGQGDDSPLHF	TGTGCCAGCAGCTTGGGACAGGGCGATGATTCACCCCTCCACTTT
-	-	TRBV29-1	13	TRBJ1-3	CSVETLSGNTIYF	TGCAGCGTTGAAACCCTTTCTGGAAACACCATATATTTT
few	TRBD1	TRBV5-6	16	TRBJ2-6	CATLTGGPSGANVLTF	TGTGCCACCTTGACAGGGGGACCCTCTGGGGCCAACGTCCTGACTTTC
-	TRBD1	TRBV7-9	12	TRBJ2-3	CASSDRGNTQYF	TGTGCCAGCAGCGACAGGGGGAATACGCAGTATTTT
-	-	TRBV10-3	15	TRBJ2-3	CAISDSLASTDTQYF	TGTGCCATCAGTGACTCACTGGCTAGCACAGATACGCAGTATTTT
-	TRBD1	TRBV18	13	TRBJ2-5	CASSRGQKETQYF	TGTGCCAGCTCACGGGGACAGAAAGAGACCCAGTACTTC
once	TRBD1	TRBV6-5	14	TRBJ1-2	CASSYLRDRDGYTF	TGTGCCAGCAGTTACCTCCGGGACAGGGATGGCTACACCTTC
-	TRBD1	TRBV15	18	TRBJ1-1	CATSRDTTMGQLNTEAFF	TGTGCCACCAGCAGAGATACCACGATGGGACAGTTGAACACTGAAGCTTTCTTT
-	TRBD1	TRBV19	14	TRBJ1-5	CASTAQGAGQPQHF	TGTGCCAGTACGGCCCAGGGGGCTGGTCAGCCCCAGCATTTT
-	TRBD1	TRBV11-2	14	TRBJ1-1	CASSPRTGWGSAFF	TGTGCCAGCAGCCCTCGGACAGGGTGGGGTTCAGCTTTCTTT
-	TRBD1	TRBV29-1	13	TRBJ1-4	CSYTGTGDEKLFF	TGCAGCTACACCGGGACAGGGGATGAAAAACTGTTTTTT
-	-	TRBV30	12	TRBJ1-5	CAWSGSNQPQHF	TGTGCCTGGAGTGGTAGCAATCAGCCCCAGCATTTT
-	-	TRBV29-1	13	TRBJ1-1	CSVESRLNTEAFF	TGCAGCGTTGAAAGCCGGTTGAACACTGAAGCTTTCTTT
-	TRBD2	TRBV10-1	16	TRBJ2-3	CASSESLAGATDTQYF	TGCGCCAGCAGTGAGTCGCTAGCGGGAGCTACAGATACGCAGTATTTT
-	TRBD1	TRBV7-9	16	TRBJ2-1	CASSRIRTGGGNEQFF	TGTGCCAGCAGCCGAATCAGGACAGGGGGTGGGAATGAGCAGTTCTTC
-	TRBD2	TRBV5-4	15	TRBJ2-1	CASSFSSGDYNEQFF	TGTGCCAGCAGCTTCTCTAGCGGGGACTACAATGAGCAGTTCTTC
-	TRBD1	TRBV6-5	14	TRBJ1-6	CASSPGQGSSPLHF	TGTGCCAGCAGTCCGGGACAGGGATCTTCACCCCTCCACTTT
-	-	TRBV5-1	15	TRBJ1-1	CASSLQEIGATEAFF	TGCGCCAGCAGCTTGCAAGAAATAGGGGCCACTGAAGCTTTCTTT
-	-	TRBV9	16	TRBJ1-6	CASSVTDSNIDSPLHF	TGTGCCAGCAGCGTAACCGACAGCAACATCGATTCACCCCTCCACTTT
-	-	TRBV4-3	16	TRBJ2-7	CASSHGMGGPHYEQYF	TGCGCCAGCAGCCACGGAATGGGGGGGCCCCACTACGAGCAGTACTTC
once	-	TRBV2	15	TRBJ1-6	CASSSDRVDNSPLHF	TGTGCCAGCAGTTCGGACCGCGTGGATAATTCACCCCTCCACTTT
-	-	TRBV6-5	14	TRBJ1-6	CASSSMAYNSPLHF	TGTGCCAGCAGTTCAATGGCCTATAATTCACCCCTCCACTTT
once	-	TRBV6-5	16	TRBJ2-5	CASSYSRGSPGETQYF	TGTGCCAGCAGTTACTCGAGGGGGTCCCCCGGGGAGACCCAGTACTTC
-	TRBD1	TRBV4-3	15	TRBJ2-1	CASSPQGFPYNEQFF	TGCGCCAGCAGCCCACAGGGGTTCCCCTACAATGAGCAGTTCTTC
-	TRBD1	TRBV29-1	13	TRBJ1-4	CSVARGGLEKLFF	TGCAGCGTTGCGAGAGGGGGCTTGGAAAAACTGTTTTTT
-	-	TRBV30	15	TRBJ1-4	CAWSVGLTTNEKLFF	TGTGCCTGGAGTGTTGGACTGACAACTAATGAAAAACTGTTTTTT
-	-	TRBV5-4	15	TRBJ2-5	CASSLVAGPQETQYF	TGTGCCAGCAGCTTGGTTGCGGGGCCCCAAGAGACCCAGTACTTC
-	TRBD1	TRBV13	19	TRBJ1-3	CASSLRVGQSLASGNTIYF	TGTGCCAGCAGCTTACGTGTGGGACAGAGTTTAGCCTCTGGAAACACCATATATTTT
-	-	TRBV19	14	TRBJ1-3	CASNQGSPGNTIYF	TGTGCCAGTAACCAGGGTTCTCCTGGAAACACCATATATTTT